The 8 T cell receptor beta chains below all came from one sample that was sequenced in a study of blood T cell repertoires in COVID-19. Sequencing used immunoSEQ multiplex PCR; TCRdb keeps in-frame clones, though not all of them. The repertoire holds hundreds of thousands of clones, with 88% as singletons. The specimen sequenced was peripheral blood. These receptors all stem from a woman aged 45-65 years with COVID-19, enrolled during active disease.

The chain uses TRBV12-3 or TRBV12-4 and TRBJ1-2; maybe TRBD1 (6 bases). V shed 6 bases and J shed 8 bases, with 16 bases lying between them. This CDR3 has 13 residues. Written as DNA, the CDR3 is TGTGCCAGCAGGTTATCAGGGGAAGGAGGCTACACCTTC. This gives the protein CASRLSGEGGYTF.

For this clone: The identical CDR3 is also encoded by other nucleotide sequences in the sample. This chain links TRBV7-3 with TRBJ1-5; D is undetermined. Germline V gene data show CDR1 as SGHTA and CDR2 as FQGTGA. V was shortened by 5 bases and J by 1 base, with 6 bases between the two germline ends. This CDR3 region has 13 residues. Here the CDR3 reads CASSRGSNQPQHF. The CDR3 nucleotides are TGTGCCAGCAGCCGAGGAAGCAATCAGCCCCAGCATTTT.

J is TRBJ2-7 and V is TRBV7-3, with D unclear. Per the germline V gene, CDR1 is SGHTA and CDR2 is FQGTGA. With 5 bases removed from V and 7 bases from J, the gap between germline ends came to 15 bases. The CDR3 covers 13 residues. CDR3 nucleotides: TGTGCCAGCAGCGCCACGATGAATGAGGAGCAGTACTTC. It is translated as CASSATMNEEQYF. The full variable domain, completed using reference TRBV7-3 and TRBJ2-7, is GAGVSQTPSNKVTEKGKYVELRCDPISGHTALYWYRQSLGQGPEFLIYFQGTGAADDSGLPNDRFFAVRPEGSVSTLKIQRTERGDSAVYLCASSATMNEEQYFGPGTRLTVT.

The CDR3 coding sequence is TGTGCCAGCACCCGGAGGGGGCCCACTGAAGCTTTCTTT. It encodes CASTRRGPTEAFF. The chain couples TRBV6-5 to TRBJ1-1; 7 bases agree with TRBD1. The CDR3 consists of 13 residues. V lost 7 bases, J lost 4 bases, and 6 bases stayed unmatched. CDR1 MNHEY and CDR2 SVGAGI come from the germline V gene.

CDR3 bases: TGTGCCAGCAGCCGATCGGATCAGCCCCAGCATTTT. This encodes CASSRSDQPQHF. V usage is TRBV6-5 and J usage is TRBJ1-5, with D unresolved. The CDR3 is made up of 12 amino acids. Trimming shortened V by 6 bases and J by 5 bases, and 8 bases separated the two germline ends. The germline V gene encodes CDR1 MNHEY and CDR2 SVGAGI.

This chain connects TRBV12-3 or TRBV12-4 to TRBJ1-2, with D unclear. This CDR3 is 12 amino acids long. Trimming pared 5 bases from V and 0 bases from J, leaving 4 bases between. The CDR3 sequence is CASSPANYGYTF. CDR3 coding DNA: TGTGCCAGCAGTCCAGCTAACTATGGCTACACCTTC.

V gene TRBV10-3 combines with J gene TRBJ2-7; no reliable D call. The CDR3 totals 13 residues. Germline V CDR1 and CDR2: ENHRY, SYGVKD. The V and J ends lost 10 bases and 4 bases respectively, with 17 bases between them. The CDR3 region has the DNA TGTGCCACCCGGCTTGAAGGAGTTTACGAGCAGTACTTC. Amino acids: CATRLEGVYEQYF.

The chain uses TRBV2 and TRBJ2-3; 16 bases align to TRBD2. J lost 6 bases, V lost 7 bases, and 4 bases had no gene match. The CDR3 length is 15 residues. CDR1 and CDR2 (germline): SNHLY, FYNNEI. CDR3 region: CASMGTSGGADTQYF. The CDR3 nucleotides are TGTGCCAGCATGGGGACTAGCGGGGGGGCCGATACGCAGTATTTT.